The 18 T cell receptor beta chains in this list originate from one sample, sequenced in a study of CXCR3-negative and CXCR3-positive naive CD8 T cells. General observations from the study: CXCR3-positive naive cells had TRB CDR3s that were more hydrophobic than CXCR3-negative naive cells had.

These TCRs are of unknown antigen specificity. Libraries of TRB cDNA were made by 5' RACE and carried UMIs. For each CDR3 protein, TCRdb gives one entry from its re-call of the 5' RACE reads, without DNA. This table holds about 98,000 distinct CDR3 sequences. The sequenced material came from naive CXCR3+ CD8+ T cells from blood. As for subset: CD45RO-CCR7+CD27+CD95- naive CD8+ T cells expressing CXCR3 (TNR3+). Receptors originate from a human donor in good health. Some clones in this sample may be carry-over from other donors' samples.

The J gene is TRBJ2-1, the V gene TRBV28; the TCRdb call, TRBD2, lacks DNA for checking. Per germline, CDR1 MDHEN and CDR2 SYDVKM. This CDR3 comprises 14 residues. The CDR3 protein is CASSGLAGVGEQFF. Filled out from reference TRBV28 and TRBJ2-1, the complete variable domain reads DVKVTQSSRYLVKRTGEKVFLECVQDMDHENMFWYRQDPGLGLRLIYFSYDVKMKEKGDIPEGYSVSREKKERFSLILESASTNQTSMYLCASSGLAGVGEQFFGPGTRLTVL.

This chain connects TRBV20-1 to TRBJ1-5; TCRdb indicates TRBD1, and absent DNA this call remains unverified. The length of the CDR3 is 20 residues. Germline V gene lookup returns CDR1 DFQATT and CDR2 SNEGSKA (reference sequence). The CDR3 is CSANNLGQGAVGDHGQPQHF.

V usage is TRBV14 and J usage is TRBJ1-2. The germline V gene has CDR1 SGHDN and CDR2 FVKESK. The CDR3 sequence is 13 residues long. CDR3 sequence reads: CASSQDRNYGYTF.

The V and J genes are TRBV12-3 or TRBV12-4 and TRBJ2-4; TCRdb picks TRBD2, but there is no DNA to check that call. This CDR3 has 14 residues. The CDR3 spells CASSPGARWGIQYF.

The CDR3 reads CASSQLAGGGADTQYF. J is TRBJ2-3 and V is TRBV4-3; as DNA is missing, the TRBD2 call by TCRdb cannot be tested. There are 16 residues in the CDR3. The V gene's germline CDR1 is LGHNA and CDR2 YSLEER.

The rearrangement links TRBV7-9 to TRBJ2-1; the TCRdb call, TRBD2, lacks DNA for checking. This CDR3 is 16 amino acids long. Germline V gene data show CDR1 as SEHNR and CDR2 as FQNEAQ (reference sequence). The CDR3 spells CASSLGAGDGAREQFF. The full variable domain, rest sourced from reference TRBV7-9 and TRBJ2-1, is DTGVSQNPRHKITKRGQNVTFRCDPISEHNRLYWYRQTLGQGPEFLTYFQNEAQLEKSRLLSDRFSAERPKGSFSTLEIQRTEQGDSAMYLCASSLGAGDGAREQFFGPGTRLTVL.

The chain uses TRBV28 and TRBJ2-7; TCRdb selects TRBD1, and the lack of DNA leaves this call unchecked. This CDR3 is built from 12 residues. Germline V gene lookup returns CDR1 MDHEN and CDR2 SYDVKM. CDR3 protein: CASSLGRGDQYF.

The rearrangement uses TRBV28 and TRBJ2-3; there is no DNA to check the TCRdb D call of TRBD2. Germline V gives CDR1 MDHEN, CDR2 SYDVKM. The CDR3 covers 16 residues. CDR3 residues: CASSPRPGLRGDTQYF.

V is TRBV21-1 and J is TRBJ2-4; TCRdb picks TRBD1, but there is no DNA to check that call. TRBV21-1 is a pseudogene segment. This CDR3 comprises 16 residues. CDR3 region: CASSARSGGSKNIQYF.

The chain uses TRBV7-9 and TRBJ2-3. Per germline, CDR1 SEHNR and CDR2 FQNEAQ (reference sequence). This CDR3 region has 14 residues. CDR3 protein: CASSAGVGTDTQYF.

V and J are TRBV14 and TRBJ2-1. Germline loops: CDR1 SGHDN, CDR2 FVKESK. The CDR3 has 15 amino acids. CDR3 loop: CASSRYSSSYNEQFF.

The CDR3 sequence: CSALLAGGPGTGQLFF. The chain links TRBV29-1 to TRBJ2-2; the TCRdb D gene call, TRBD2, has no DNA to confirm it. The germline CDR1 and CDR2 sequences are SQVTM and ANQGSEA. The CDR3 totals 16 residues.

The rearrangement links TRBV9 to TRBJ2-7. From germline, CDR1 is SGDLS and CDR2 YYNGEE. The CDR3 contains 11 residues. This chain's CDR3 is CASSGSNEQYF.

This sequence joins TRBV28 and TRBJ1-2. The CDR3 runs 15 residues. In germline, CDR1 is MDHEN, CDR2 SYDVKM. CDR3 sequence reads: CASRPGTEVNYGYTF.

V gene TRBV6-6 combines with J gene TRBJ2-3; TCRdb calls TRBD2, which cannot be checked without DNA. This CDR3 is 14 amino acids long. Germline V gene data show CDR1 as MNHNY and CDR2 as SVGAGI (reference sequence). The CDR3 loop is CASWASGTRDTQYF.

The V gene is TRBV5-6, the J gene TRBJ2-7; the D call of TRBD1 rests on TCRdb alone, since no DNA is present to check it. The CDR3 covers 11 residues. Germline-derived CDR1 and CDR2 are SGHDT and YYEEEE. This chain's CDR3 is CASSHQAGEYF.

This sequence joins TRBV5-4 and TRBJ2-5; TCRdb indicates TRBD1, and absent DNA this call remains unverified. The CDR3 is 14 amino acids. The germline gives CDR1 SGHNT, CDR2 YYREEE (reference sequence). CDR3 region: CASSLAPGQETQYF.

The rearrangement joins TRBV28 to TRBJ2-1; as DNA is missing, the TRBD1 call by TCRdb cannot be tested. CDR3 length equals 11 residues. Germline assignment: CDR1 MDHEN and CDR2 SYDVKM. The CDR3 here is CASSSWSWAFF.